This TCR beta chain was found in a study of cytomegalovirus exposure and HLA in healthy donors. Study-level findings and limits: Differences between HLA loci emerged in a later analysis of TCR association rates, with DRB1 most and HLA-C fewest.

Of note for this clone: Its antigen is unidentified.

Primers: 60 Vbeta forward and 13 Jbeta reverse. The repertoire was sequenced with immunoSEQ multiplex PCR; TCRdb's copy has only in-frame clones and lacks some. The data show about 170,000 clones, approximately 80% seen once. Sequencing input: PBMCs. The TCR was taken from a woman in her forties or fifties in good health and CMV-seropositive.

DNA of the CDR3: TGTGCCTGGAGGGGAGAAACTCCCTATGGCTACACCTTC. Amino acid sequence: CAWRGETPYGYTF. The chain combines TRBV30 with TRBJ1-2; D uncertain. The V gene's germline CDR1 is GTSNPN and CDR2 SVGIG (reference sequence). This CDR3 spans 13 amino acids. The germline V and J ends were trimmed by 3 bases and 4 bases, with 12 bases remaining between them.